This T cell receptor (beta chain) was captured in a study of CD8 T cells in Susac syndrome. A quantity of about 0.5 to 1 ug RNA underwent reverse transcription using random hexamers. The method of amplification for TCR beta CDR3 was immunoSEQ multiplex PCR, covering 54 Vbeta and 13 Jbeta. MiXCR, run by TCRdb on the immunoSEQ multiplex PCR reads, gives a single entry per CDR3 protein. The sample shows fewer than 350,000 distinct CDR3 sequences, approximately 85% of them seen only once. This clonotype was detected a few times. V shed 0 bases, J shed 7 bases, and the junction held 7 bases outside the gene matches. This CDR3 is 16 amino acids long. Germline-derived CDR1 and CDR2 are LGHNA and YNFKEQ.

The sequence came from a human donor with multiple sclerosis. The genes are TRBV4-2 and TRBJ1-4, with 8 positions matching TRBD1. Sequencing was done on a sample of CD8+ T cells from PBMCs. The CDR3 sequence is CASSQEFQGASEKLFF. For the CDR3, the DNA is TGTGCCAGCAGCCAAGAATTCCAGGGGGCGAGTGAAAAACTGTTTTTT.